This TCR beta chain originates from a study of blood T cell repertoires in COVID-19. For the study at large: The samples span acute and convalescent COVID-19 from the United States, Italy and Spain. The cDNA or gDNA used as material had been derived from T cells, B-cell-depleted T cells, or PBMCs.

V was pared by 0 bases and J by 3 bases, with 5 bases between. Germline CDR1 and CDR2: ENHRY and SYGVKD. The length of the CDR3 is 14 residues. Method: immunoSEQ multiplex PCR; TCRdb's copy keeps in-frame clones and lacks some. The table shows about 300,000 clones, with more than 80% occurring only once. The clonotype originates from a woman between 25 and 40 years old with COVID-19, enrolled during active disease. The sequencing sample was made of peripheral blood. The rearrangement joins TRBV10-3 to TRBJ1-4; no clear D. The CDR3 loop is CAISESAPNEKLFF. The CDR3 region has the DNA TGTGCCATCAGTGAGTCGGCACCTAATGAAAAACTGTTTTTT.